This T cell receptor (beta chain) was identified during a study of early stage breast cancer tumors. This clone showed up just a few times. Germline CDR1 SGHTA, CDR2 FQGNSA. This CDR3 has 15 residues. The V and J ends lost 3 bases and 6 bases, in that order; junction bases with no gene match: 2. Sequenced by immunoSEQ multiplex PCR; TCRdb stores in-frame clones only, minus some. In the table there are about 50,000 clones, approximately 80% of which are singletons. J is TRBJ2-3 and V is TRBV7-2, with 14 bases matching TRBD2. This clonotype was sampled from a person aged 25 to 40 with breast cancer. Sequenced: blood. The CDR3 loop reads CASSFRLAGGDTQYF. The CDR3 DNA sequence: TGTGCCAGCAGCTTTCGACTAGCGGGAGGGGATACGCAGTATTTT.